What follows are 29 T cell receptor beta chains derived from one specimen sequenced in a study of T-cell reconstitution after alpha-beta-depleted transplantation in children (dated by TCRdb to 2016 to 2018). Receptor libraries were prepared by PCR. The reads were generated on an Illumina HiSeq 2500. TCR libraries were prepared with molecular barcoding, using unique molecular identifiers to normalize TCRbeta repertoire quantification. In-frame beta chains were kept once TCRdb had trimmed the public reads at Q25 with fastp and called clones with MiXCR. Duplicate CDR3 protein sequences are folded into a single record with the most common DNA and genes. Counted in this sample were about 980,000 distinct CDR3 sequences; about 30% of them appeared once. The ten largest clonotypes hold about 28% of the sample. The treatment or condition label, read with the paper, signifies: allogeneic hematopoietic cell transplantation with graft depleted of TCRalphabeta T cells and CD19 B cells.

The sequencing used PBMCs, mostly from graft donor cells, collected 360 days after TCRalphabeta/CD19-depleted stem cell transplant. The receptors were sampled from a boy under three years old who had a stem cell transplant for SCID, so the T cells may come from the graft donor.

The chain joins TRBV7-9 to TRBJ1-1; TRBD1 might be the D (6 bases). Trimming cost V 5 bases and J 10 bases, with 23 bases left between them. Per the germline V gene, CDR1 is SEHNR and CDR2 is FQNEAQ (reference sequence). The CDR3 is 15 residues long. The CDR3 nucleotides are TGTGCCAGCAGCCCCTTAACGACAGGCCCTGGTGGAGCTTTCTTT. Amino acid sequence: CASSPLTTGPGGAFF.

The gene calls are TRBV11-2 and TRBJ2-3; D possibly corresponds to TRBD1 (6 bases). V lost 3 bases and J lost 1, with 23 bases in between. From germline, CDR1 is SGHAT and CDR2 FQNNGV. This CDR3 region has 19 residues. CDR3 sequence (DNA): TGTGCCAGCAGCTTTAACTTCGGGCTTGGCAGGGGAGGCACAGATACGCAGTATTTT. It specifies CASSFNFGLGRGGTDTQYF.

The chain carries TRBV12-3 or TRBV12-4 and TRBJ2-7, with D perhaps matching TRBD1 (6 bases). There are 17 residues in the CDR3. Between the trimmed V and J ends, which lost 0 bases and 5 bases, there was a span of 20 bases. The chain's CDR3 is CASSLALGTLNSNEQYF. In DNA, the CDR3 is TGTGCCAGCAGTTTAGCATTAGGGACACTAAACTCTAACGAGCAGTACTTC.

This clonotype was recorded once. The CDR3 coding sequence is TGCGCCAGCAGGCCAGGGATGAACACCGGGGAGCTGTTTTTT. This sequence encodes CASRPGMNTGELFF. V and J are TRBV4-3 and TRBJ2-2; possibly TRBD1 for D (5 bases). The V gene lost 6 bases and the J gene lost 1 base, with 9 bases spanning the gap. The CDR3 is 14 amino acids. Germline CDR1 reads LGHNA; CDR2 reads YSLEER.

This clonotype was seen a few times. The chain recombines TRBV29-1 with TRBJ1-1; possible D gene TRBD1, 5 bases. CDR3 size: 14 residues. The germline gives CDR1 SQVTM, CDR2 ANQGSEA. Deletions cut 4 bases from V and 7 bases from J, with 19 bases between. The CDR3 sequence: CSVGMFGRGNEAFF. The CDR3 DNA sequence: TGCAGCGTTGGCATGTTCGGTCGGGGGAATGAAGCTTTCTTT.

The chain uses TRBV7-8 and TRBJ2-3; 7 nucleotides align to TRBD2. Germline V gene sequence: CDR1 SGHVS, CDR2 FQNEAQ. CDR3 length equals 15 residues. The V segment lost 5 bases and the J segment 0 bases; nucleotides outside the gene matches: 5. Written as DNA, the CDR3 is TGTGCCAGCAGCCCAAATAGCGGGAGCACAGATACGCAGTATTTT. Translated, it gives CASSPNSGSTDTQYF.

The chain combines TRBV10-3 with TRBJ2-7; D remains ambiguous. Trimming shortened V by 0 bases and J by 0 bases, and 3 bases separated the two germline ends. In germline, CDR1 is ENHRY, CDR2 SYGVKD. The CDR3 totals 13 residues. In nucleotides, the CDR3 is TGTGCCATCAGTGAGTCGATCTCCTACGAGCAGTACTTC. Translated: CAISESISYEQYF.

V is TRBV6-2 or TRBV6-3 and J is TRBJ1-3; D remains ambiguous. Germline V gene sequence: CDR1 MNHEY, CDR2 SVGEGT. V dropped 2 bases and J dropped 0 bases, with 8 bases sitting between them. CDR3 size: 15 residues. The CDR3 protein is CASSYGPNSGNTIYF. The CDR3 DNA sequence: TGTGCCAGCAGTTACGGACCTAACTCTGGAAACACCATATATTTT.

The chain employs TRBV5-1 and TRBJ1-5; D is unclear. V was clipped by 1 base and J by 5 bases, with 13 bases between them. Germline CDR1 SGHRS, CDR2 YFSETQ. The CDR3 runs to 15 residues. The CDR3 reads CASSLYPAKDQPQHF. The CDR3 DNA reads TGCGCCAGCAGCTTGTATCCGGCAAAGGATCAGCCCCAGCATTTT. The full variable domain, rest sourced from reference TRBV5-1 and TRBJ1-5, is KAGVTQTPRYLIKTRGQQVTLSCSPISGHRSVSWYQQTPGQGLQFLFEYFSETQRNKGNFPGRFSGRQFSNSRSEMNVSTLELGDSALYLCASSLYPAKDQPQHFGDGTRLSIL.

This clonotype was counted ten times or more. The chain uses TRBV3-1 and TRBJ2-3; TRBD2 aligns across 7 bases. Looked up from germline, CDR1 is LGHDT and CDR2 is YNNKEL (reference sequence). V lost 5 bases and J lost 6; bases outside the gene matches: 14. This CDR3 has 16 amino acids. The CDR3 sequence: CASSVRTSPSGDTQYF. The CDR3 nucleotides are TGTGCCAGCAGCGTCCGGACTAGTCCTTCTGGGGATACGCAGTATTTT.

The V call is TRBV7-9, the J call TRBJ1-1; D not resolved. The CDR3 spans 14 residues. V lost 1 base to trimming and J lost 7 bases, with 13 bases between them. Germline CDR1 SEHNR, CDR2 FQNEAQ (reference sequence). The CDR3 region has the DNA TGTGCCAGCAGCTTAGTGGGTTCCACTGTTGAAGCTTTCTTT. This encodes CASSLVGSTVEAFF.

This clonotype was observed a few times. The V call is TRBV20-1, the J call TRBJ2-3; 9 nucleotides align to TRBD2. J lost 1 base, V lost 3 bases, and 11 bases had no gene match. This CDR3 is built from 17 residues. Germline values: CDR1 DFQATT, CDR2 SNEGSKA (reference sequence). The CDR3 DNA sequence: TGCAGTGCTAGTCACGCGGGGGGGCCGTTTCGCACAGATACGCAGTATTTT. Protein: CSASHAGGPFRTDTQYF.

The rearrangement uses TRBV10-2 and TRBJ2-7; D gene ambiguous. Trimming took off 6 bases at V and 5 bases at J, with 8 bases between the two ends. Looked up from germline, CDR1 is WSHSY and CDR2 is SAAADI. The CDR3 covers 11 residues. CDR3 in DNA: TGCGCCAGCAGGTATGGGGACGAGCAGTACTTC. This sequence encodes CASRYGDEQYF.

The chain links TRBV5-1 to TRBJ2-1; D remains ambiguous. CDR3 size: 14 residues. Germline lookup yields CDR1 SGHRS and CDR2 YFSETQ. Trimming stripped 0 bases from V and 5 bases from J, with 9 bases between. CDR3 residues: CASSLVYGHNEQFF. The CDR3 bases are TGCGCCAGCAGCTTGGTTTACGGCCACAATGAGCAGTTCTTC.

The chain combines TRBV7-9 with TRBJ1-3; tentative D call: TRBD1 (5 bases). Trimming stripped 5 bases from V and 0 bases from J, with 14 bases between. From germline, CDR1 is SEHNR and CDR2 FQNEAQ (reference sequence). The CDR3 spans 16 residues. This chain's CDR3 is CASSPPGLNSGNTIYF. For the CDR3, the DNA is TGTGCCAGCAGCCCCCCGGGACTGAACTCTGGAAACACCATATATTTT.

The J gene is TRBJ1-5, the V gene TRBV6-1; D remains ambiguous. CDR1 and CDR2 (germline): MNHNS, SASEGT. The V gene lost 7 bases and the J gene lost 4 bases, with 11 bases spanning the gap. The CDR3 totals 13 residues. CDR3 loop: CASTPSRNQPQHF. The CDR3 DNA is TGTGCCAGCACTCCCAGTAGAAATCAGCCCCAGCATTTT.

The chain carries TRBV4-3 and TRBJ2-5, with TRBD2 matching 7 bases. CDR1 is LGHNA, CDR2 YSLEER, per germline. V lost 1 base and J lost 2; bases outside the gene matches: 16. The CDR3 spans 19 residues. CDR3 in DNA: TGCGCCAGCAGCCAAGTGATAAAACGGCGGGGGAGATCTCAAGAGACCCAGTACTTC. This translates into CASSQVIKRRGRSQETQYF.

The chain carries TRBV7-9 and TRBJ2-7, with a possible D match to TRBD1 (5 bases). This CDR3 has 12 residues. Germline values: CDR1 SEHNR, CDR2 FQNEAQ (reference sequence). V was trimmed by 4 bases and J by 13 bases, leaving 17 bases between them. This chain's CDR3 is CASSSQDSFQYF. For the CDR3, the DNA is TGTGCCAGCAGCTCCCAAGACAGTTTCCAATACTTC. The variable domain in full, completed from reference TRBV7-9 and TRBJ2-7, reads DTGVSQNPRHKITKRGQNVTFRCDPISEHNRLYWYRQTLGQGPEFLTYFQNEAQLEKSRLLSDRFSAERPKGSFSTLEIQRTEQGDSAMYLCASSSQDSFQYFGPGTRLTVT.

CDR3 residues: CASSPLVGHQFF. The CDR3 DNA reads TGTGCCAGCAGCCCCCTTGTGGGACACCAGTTCTTC. The chain joins TRBV11-3 to TRBJ2-1; D possibly corresponds to TRBD1 (6 bases). CDR3 length equals 12 residues. V dropped 5 bases and J dropped 13 bases, with 15 bases sitting between them. CDR1 is SGHNT and CDR2 is YENEEA in the germline V gene. Full variable domain (missing parts from reference TRBV11-3 and TRBJ2-1): EAGVVQSPRYKIIEKKQPVAFWCNPISGHNTLYWYLQNLGQGPELLIRYENEEAVDDSQLPKDRFSAERLKGVDSTLKIQPAELGDSAVYLCASSPLVGHQFFGPGTRLTVL.

This clonotype was counted only a few times. This rearrangement joins TRBV7-2 to TRBJ2-4; no definite D call. The CDR3 extends over 13 amino acids. Germline V lookup: CDR1 SGHTA, CDR2 FQGNSA. V was trimmed by 2 bases and J by 7 bases, leaving 9 bases between them. CDR3 DNA sequence: TGTGCCAGCAGCTTACCTCCGGAGAACATTCAGTACTTC. This sequence encodes CASSLPPENIQYF.

The V and J genes are TRBV10-3 and TRBJ2-7; D might be TRBD1 or TRBD2, each matching 5 bases. There are 13 residues in the CDR3. V lost 1 base, J lost 4 bases, and 8 bases lay in between. Germline values: CDR1 ENHRY, CDR2 SYGVKD. CDR3 sequence (DNA): TGTGCCATCAGTGAGTTTGAGGGGTACGAGCAGTACTTC. Translating it yields CAISEFEGYEQYF.

This clonotype was counted many times. This chain links TRBV20-1 with TRBJ2-1; TRBD2 matches 8 bases. Germline V gene data show CDR1 as DFQATT and CDR2 as SNEGSKA (reference sequence). This CDR3 has 16 residues. V trimming: 3 bases; J trimming: 0 bases; junction bases outside the gene matches: 7. The CDR3: CSARLRGGPSYNEQFF. CDR3 in DNA: TGCAGTGCTAGGCTCCGGGGGGGCCCCTCCTACAATGAGCAGTTCTTC.

CDR3 protein: CASGSGGYNEQFF. CDR3 DNA sequence: TGTGCCAGCGGCTCTGGGGGTTACAATGAGCAGTTCTTC. The rearrangement links TRBV4-2 to TRBJ2-1, with D perhaps TRBD1 or TRBD2 (5 bases each). Deletions cut 8 bases from V and 4 bases from J, with 12 bases between. The CDR3 sequence is 13 residues long. In germline, CDR1 is LGHNA, CDR2 YNFKEQ.

The chain employs TRBV15 and TRBJ2-6, with D uncertain. V shed 3 bases and J shed 0 bases, with 6 bases lying between them. The CDR3 totals 15 residues. Per the germline V gene, CDR1 is LNHNV and CDR2 is YYDKDF (reference sequence). This chain's CDR3 is CATSSAASGANVLTF. The CDR3 DNA reads as TGTGCCACCAGCAGCGCAGCCTCTGGGGCCAACGTCCTGACTTTC.

This clonotype appeared a few times. In DNA form, the CDR3 reads TGCAGTGCTAGGAGTTCGCAGGGTGACACTGAAGCTTTCTTT. This sequence encodes CSARSSQGDTEAFF. The J gene is TRBJ1-1, the V gene TRBV20-1; tentative D call: TRBD1 (5 bases). V was trimmed by 3 bases and J by 3 bases, leaving 14 bases between them. Germline CDR1 is DFQATT and CDR2 is SNEGSKA (reference sequence). The length of the CDR3 is 14 residues.

The chain is built from TRBV3-1 and TRBJ1-2; TRBD1 matches 8 bases. This CDR3 region has 15 residues. The junction had 14 bases not matched to a gene; V was cut back by 7 bases and J by 7 bases. From germline, CDR1 is LGHDT and CDR2 YNNKEL (reference sequence). Here the CDR3 reads CASTTRTGRMGGYTF. The CDR3 DNA follows: TGTGCCAGCACCACTCGGACAGGGAGGATGGGTGGCTACACCTTC.

The genes are TRBV6-2 or TRBV6-3 and TRBJ2-3; D is undetermined. Per germline, CDR1 MNHEY and CDR2 SVGEGT. This CDR3 is built from 16 residues. Trimming took off 4 bases at V and 2 bases at J, with 16 bases between the two ends. The CDR3 loop is CASSSSRSMTTDTQYF. The CDR3, as DNA: TGTGCCAGCAGTTCCAGCCGAAGCATGACCACAGATACGCAGTATTTT.

The sample holds many counts of this clonotype. V usage is TRBV7-2 and J usage is TRBJ2-1; perhaps D is TRBD1 or TRBD2 (5 bases each). Germline CDR1 and CDR2: SGHTA and FQGNSA. Deletions cut 8 bases from V and 8 bases from J, with 16 bases between. The CDR3 extends over 13 amino acids. The CDR3 here is CASGWTGTHEQFF. As DNA, the CDR3 is TGTGCCAGCGGGTGGACGGGGACCCATGAGCAGTTCTTC. The full variable domain, completed using reference TRBV7-2 and TRBJ2-1, is GAGVSQSPSNKVTEKGKDVELRCDPISGHTALYWYRQSLGQGLEFLIYFQGNSAPDKSGLPSDRFSAERTGGSVSTLTIQRTQQEDSAVYLCASGWTGTHEQFFGPGTRLTVL.

Points on this clonotype: At one boundary the junction diverges from the germline segment, which might be a read error. This chain links TRBV28 with TRBJ1-2; the match to TRBD1 covers 10 bases. The germline V gene has CDR1 MDHEN and CDR2 SYDVKM. There are 13 residues in the CDR3. The CDR3 region is CASSSAGQGEALF. CDR3 DNA: TGTGCCAGCAGTTCCGCAGGACAGGGGGAGGCCCTCTTC.